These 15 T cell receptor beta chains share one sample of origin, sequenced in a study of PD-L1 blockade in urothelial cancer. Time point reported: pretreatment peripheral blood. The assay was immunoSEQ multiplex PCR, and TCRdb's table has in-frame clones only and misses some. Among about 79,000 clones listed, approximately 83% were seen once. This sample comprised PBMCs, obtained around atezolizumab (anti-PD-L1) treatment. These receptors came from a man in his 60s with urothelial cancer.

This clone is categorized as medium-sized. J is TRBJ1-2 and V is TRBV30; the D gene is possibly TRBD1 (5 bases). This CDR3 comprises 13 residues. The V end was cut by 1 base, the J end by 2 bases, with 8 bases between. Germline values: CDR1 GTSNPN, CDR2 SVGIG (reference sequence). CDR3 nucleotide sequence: TGTGCCTGGAGTGCGACAGAAAACTATGGCTACACCTTC. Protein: CAWSATENYGYTF.

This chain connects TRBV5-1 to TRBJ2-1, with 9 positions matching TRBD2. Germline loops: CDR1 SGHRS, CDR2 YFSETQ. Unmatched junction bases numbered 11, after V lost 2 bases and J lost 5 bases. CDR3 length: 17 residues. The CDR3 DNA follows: TGCGCCAGCAGCTTAACCTTAGCGGGGGCCACAAACAATGAGCAGTTCTTC. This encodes CASSLTLAGATNNEQFF.

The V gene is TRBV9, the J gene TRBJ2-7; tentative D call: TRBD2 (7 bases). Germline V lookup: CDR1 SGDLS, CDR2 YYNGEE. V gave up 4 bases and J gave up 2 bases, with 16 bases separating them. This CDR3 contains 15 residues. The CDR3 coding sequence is TGTGCCAGCAGCCCCCTGGAGGGGGGGGCCTACGAGCAGTACTTC. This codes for CASSPLEGGAYEQYF.

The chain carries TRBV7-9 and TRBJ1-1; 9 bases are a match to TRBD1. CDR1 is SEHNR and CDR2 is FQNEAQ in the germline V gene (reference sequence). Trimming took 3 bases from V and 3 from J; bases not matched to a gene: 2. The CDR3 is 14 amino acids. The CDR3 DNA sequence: TGTGCCAGCAGCTTTGGGGACAGGGACACTGAAGCTTTCTTT. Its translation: CASSFGDRDTEAFF.

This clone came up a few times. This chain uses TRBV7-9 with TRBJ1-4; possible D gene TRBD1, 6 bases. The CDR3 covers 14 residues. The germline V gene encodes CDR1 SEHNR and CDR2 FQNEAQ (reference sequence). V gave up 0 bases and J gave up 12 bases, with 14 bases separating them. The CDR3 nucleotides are TGTGCCAGCAGCTTAGCACTCAGGGGAGAGGAACTGTTTTTT. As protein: CASSLALRGEELFF.

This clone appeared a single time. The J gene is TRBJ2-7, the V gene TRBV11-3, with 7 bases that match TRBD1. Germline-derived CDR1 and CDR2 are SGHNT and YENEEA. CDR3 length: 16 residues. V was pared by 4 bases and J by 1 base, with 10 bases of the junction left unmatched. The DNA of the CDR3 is TGTGCCAGCAGCTCACTTGTAGTGACAGGGTCCTACGAGCAGTACTTC. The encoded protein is CASSSLVVTGSYEQYF.

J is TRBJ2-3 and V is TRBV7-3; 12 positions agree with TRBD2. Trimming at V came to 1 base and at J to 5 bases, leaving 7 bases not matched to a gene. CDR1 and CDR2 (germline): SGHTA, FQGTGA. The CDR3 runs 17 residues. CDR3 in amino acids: CASSLIPSGGAGDTQYF. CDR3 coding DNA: TGTGCCAGCAGCTTAATTCCTAGCGGGGGGGCTGGAGATACGCAGTATTTT.

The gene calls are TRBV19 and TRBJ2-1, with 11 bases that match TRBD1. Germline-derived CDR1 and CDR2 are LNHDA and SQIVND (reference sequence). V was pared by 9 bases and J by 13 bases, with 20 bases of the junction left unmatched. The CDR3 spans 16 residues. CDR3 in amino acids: CASEPGTGGRAVGQFF. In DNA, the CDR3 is TGTGCCAGCGAACCCGGGACAGGGGGTCGAGCAGTAGGACAGTTCTTC.

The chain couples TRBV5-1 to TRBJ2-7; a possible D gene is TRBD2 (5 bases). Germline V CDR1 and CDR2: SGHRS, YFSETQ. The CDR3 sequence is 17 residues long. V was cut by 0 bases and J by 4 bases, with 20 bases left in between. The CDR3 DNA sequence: TGCGCCAGCAGCTTGGTGGTAGGAGGTACGGCACCTTACGAGCAGTACTTC. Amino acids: CASSLVVGGTAPYEQYF.

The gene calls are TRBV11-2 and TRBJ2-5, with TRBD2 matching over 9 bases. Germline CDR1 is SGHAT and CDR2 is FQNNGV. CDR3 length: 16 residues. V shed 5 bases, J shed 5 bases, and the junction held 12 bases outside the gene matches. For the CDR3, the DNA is TGTGCCAGCAGCAAAGGGGCGGGGGGGCATGTGGAGACCCAGTACTTC. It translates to CASSKGAGGHVETQYF.

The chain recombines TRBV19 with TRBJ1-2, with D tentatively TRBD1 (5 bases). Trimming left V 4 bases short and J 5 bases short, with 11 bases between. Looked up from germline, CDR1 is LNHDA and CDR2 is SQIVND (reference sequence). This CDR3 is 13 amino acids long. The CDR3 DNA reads TGTGCCAGTAGTAAAACGACAGATTATGGCTACACCTTC. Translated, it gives CASSKTTDYGYTF. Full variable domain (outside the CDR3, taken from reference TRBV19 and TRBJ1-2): DGGITQSPKYLFRKEGQNVTLSCEQNLNHDAMYWYRQDPGQGLRLIYYSQIVNDFQKGDIAEGYSVSREKKESFPLTVTSAQKNPTAFYLCASSKTTDYGYTFGSGTRLTVV.

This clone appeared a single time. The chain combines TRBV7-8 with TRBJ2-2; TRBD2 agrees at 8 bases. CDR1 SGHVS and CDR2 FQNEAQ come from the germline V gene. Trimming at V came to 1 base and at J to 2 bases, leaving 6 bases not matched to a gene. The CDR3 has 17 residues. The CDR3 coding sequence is TGTGCCAGCAGCTTAGTCAAGCGGGGGTTTAACACCGGGGAGCTGTTTTTT. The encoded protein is CASSLVKRGFNTGELFF.

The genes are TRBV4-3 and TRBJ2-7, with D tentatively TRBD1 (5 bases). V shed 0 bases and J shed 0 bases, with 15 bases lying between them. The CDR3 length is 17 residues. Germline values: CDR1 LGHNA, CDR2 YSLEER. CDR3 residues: CASSQDSTDMSSYEQYF. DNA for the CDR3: TGCGCCAGCAGCCAAGATTCAACGGACATGAGCTCCTACGAGCAGTACTTC.

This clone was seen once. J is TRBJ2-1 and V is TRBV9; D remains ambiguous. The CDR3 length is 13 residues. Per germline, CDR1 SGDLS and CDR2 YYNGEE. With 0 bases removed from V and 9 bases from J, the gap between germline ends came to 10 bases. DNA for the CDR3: TGTGCCAGCAGCGTAGGGTCCGGTGGTGAGCAGTTCTTC. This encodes CASSVGSGGEQFF.

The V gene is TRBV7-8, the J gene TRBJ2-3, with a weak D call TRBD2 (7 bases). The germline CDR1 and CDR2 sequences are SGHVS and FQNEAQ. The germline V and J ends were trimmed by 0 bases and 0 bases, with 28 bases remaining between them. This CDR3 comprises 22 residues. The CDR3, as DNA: TGTGCCAGCAGCTTAGCGCGTTTGGGGGGGCTGTCTGGATCGACTAGCACAGATACGCAGTATTTT. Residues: CASSLARLGGLSGSTSTDTQYF.